This entry is about one T cell receptor beta chain. This record comes from a study of blood T cell repertoires in COVID-19. Generated by immunoSEQ multiplex PCR, the TCRdb table keeps only in-frame clones and is missing some. The top ten hold roughly 0.85% of the sample, which has around 200,000 clones, about 87% seen once. Germline lookup yields CDR1 MNHEY and CDR2 SVGAGI. The CDR3 totals 14 residues. J gave up 10 bases and V 7 bases, and 7 bases lay outside the gene matches. The TCR originated in a woman younger than 35 who had recovered from COVID-19. Sequencing was performed on peripheral blood. V and J are TRBV6-5 and TRBJ1-6; 10 bases are a match to TRBD1. CDR3 nucleotides: TGTGCCAGCACCTGGGACAGGGGAAGGTCACCCCTCCACTTT. Amino acids: CASTWDRGRSPLHF.